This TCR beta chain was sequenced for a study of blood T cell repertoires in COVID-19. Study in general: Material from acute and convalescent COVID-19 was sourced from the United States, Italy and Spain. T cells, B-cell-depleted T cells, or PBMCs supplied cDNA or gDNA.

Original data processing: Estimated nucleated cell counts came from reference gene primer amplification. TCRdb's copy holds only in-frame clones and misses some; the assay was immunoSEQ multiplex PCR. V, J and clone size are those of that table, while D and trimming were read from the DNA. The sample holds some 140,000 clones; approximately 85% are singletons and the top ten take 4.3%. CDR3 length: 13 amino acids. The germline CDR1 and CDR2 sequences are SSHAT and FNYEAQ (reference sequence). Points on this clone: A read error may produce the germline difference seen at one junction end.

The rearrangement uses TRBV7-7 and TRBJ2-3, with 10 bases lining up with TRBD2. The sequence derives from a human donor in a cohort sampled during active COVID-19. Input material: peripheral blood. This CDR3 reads CASSALGLATQYF. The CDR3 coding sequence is TGTGCTAGCAGCGCGTTGGGACTAGCGACGCAGTATTTT.